Listed here is a single TCR beta chain. The target antigen is unknown. PCR primers comprised 60 Vbeta and 13 Jbeta primers. Assay: immunoSEQ multiplex PCR; the TCRdb copy retains only in-frame clones and omits some. Here the sample spans over 150,000 clones, about 77% being singletons. These data come from a study of cytomegalovirus exposure and HLA in healthy donors. On the study more broadly: Inside one of the first data releases sat around 86 million unique TCRs taken from HLA-typed donors.

Study-level findings and limits: A likely sequencing artifact accounted for one observed cluster of highly shared sequence variants.

The receptor was isolated from a woman in her forties or fifties in good health and CMV-seronegative. The specimen was PBMCs.

The CDR3 is CASTGWGRGGKNIQYF. The CDR3 DNA reads as TGTGCCAGCACCGGGTGGGGGCGGGGGGGAAAAAACATTCAGTACTTC. V and J are TRBV25-1 and TRBJ2-4; 9 bases match TRBD2. This CDR3 is 16 amino acids long. Germline CDR1 MGHDK, CDR2 SYGVNS. With 7 bases clipped from V and 4 bases from J, the junction kept 11 bases outside the gene matches.